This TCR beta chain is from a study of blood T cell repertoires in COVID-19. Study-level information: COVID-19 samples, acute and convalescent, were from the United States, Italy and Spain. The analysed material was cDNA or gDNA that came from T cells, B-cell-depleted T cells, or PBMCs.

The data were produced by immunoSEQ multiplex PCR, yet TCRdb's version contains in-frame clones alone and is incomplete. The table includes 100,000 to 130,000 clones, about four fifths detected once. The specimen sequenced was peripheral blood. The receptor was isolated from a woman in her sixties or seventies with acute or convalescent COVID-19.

The CDR3 DNA follows: TGTGCCAGCAGCCCAAACCAGGCAGATTATAATGAAAAACTGTTTTTT. Amino acid sequence: CASSPNQADYNEKLFF. The rearrangement joins TRBV11-2 to TRBJ1-4; D not certain. In germline, CDR1 is SGHAT, CDR2 FQNNGV. This CDR3 region has 16 residues. The V and J ends lost 5 bases and 4 bases respectively, with 17 bases between them.